This is a list of T cell receptor beta chains from one sample in a study of blood T cell repertoires in COVID-19. The protocol was immunoSEQ multiplex PCR, while the TCRdb copy is restricted to in-frame clones and leaves out a portion. The data show about 120,000 clones, 80% to 90% seen once. Sequencing was carried out using peripheral blood. These TCRs come from a woman aged 45 to 65 with active or convalescent COVID-19. CDR3s include the opening cysteine and the closing phenylalanine or tryptophan. The D gene is left open where the match is weak.

cdr3_aa v_call d_call cdr3_length
CASSTQGANTGELFF TRBV21-1 - 15
CATRDTLFYGYTF TRBV10-3 - 13
CASSVDSGIRTDTQYF TRBV7-2 TRBD2 16
CASSLDSWEETQYF TRBV7-3 - 14
CASSVRSGRGPHNEQFF TRBV9 TRBD2 17
CASSLTGLGGANVLTF TRBV4-2 - 16
CASSRPFIEQRLSTDTQYF TRBV7-8 - 19
CASSLSAEQPQHF TRBV12-3/TRBV12-4 - 13
CASSLRAEIQETQYF TRBV28 - 15
CASSLSGQMDTF TRBV5-6 - 12
CASSYPPGTAYNEQFF TRBV6-2/TRBV6-3 TRBD1 16
CASRGGVAEKLFF TRBV6-6 - 13
CASSGQVNTEAFF TRBV11-1 - 13
CAWIKYRAGDTEAFF TRBV30 - 15
CASSLTRQFQETQYF TRBV7-8 - 15
CATSDLGGGWSTDTQYF TRBV24-1 - 17
CASSYSMVGHSFEQYF TRBV6-2/TRBV6-3 - 16
CASRTTLRQASYNEQFF TRBV27 - 17
CASSPGDNEQFF TRBV9 - 12
CATGGPNNSPLHF TRBV6-5 - 13
CASSNGQGNYGYTF TRBV5-8 TRBD1 14
CASSTFGTSGSYEQYF TRBV19 TRBD2 16
CATSRGKEGQPQHF TRBV15 - 14
CASSPEEARVEQFF TRBV11-2 - 14
CASSTIGTSGRAGAGELFF TRBV27 TRBD2 19
CASSFEYTEAFF TRBV12-3/TRBV12-4 - 12
CAISGGKGTEAFF TRBV10-3 - 13
CASSKPDRDTGELFF TRBV5-4 TRBD1 15
CASSFGGVGINEQFF TRBV5-4 - 15
CASSQDSGINYGYTF TRBV4-1 - 15
CASSVESGEKLFF TRBV9 - 13
CASSQDPGVNTIYF TRBV4-1 - 14
CASSRQGADTQYF TRBV7-2 TRBD1 13
CASNGNQPQHF TRBV6-5 - 11
CASSLRRGTGSGYEQYF TRBV11-2 - 17
CASSFLDRPYGYTF TRBV6-2/TRBV6-3 - 14
CASSVGQGAYEQYF TRBV27 TRBD1 14
CASSLGALLQYNEQFF TRBV7-9 - 16
CASSARDKKNIQYF TRBV9 - 14
CASSVGGLQDTQYF TRBV9 - 14
CSVRGGYGYTF TRBV29-1 - 11
CASSFGGVVNEQFF TRBV5-6 - 14
CATSRDRTGGAWTQYF TRBV15 TRBD1 16
CASMKQGAGYNEQFF TRBV19 TRBD1 15
CASSLIGTGRYEQYF TRBV27 TRBD1 15
CASRGTGTSGRVPYNEQFF TRBV19 TRBD2 19
CASTQNVSGLAGESETQYF TRBV19 TRBD2 19